A selection of T cell receptor beta chains follows, all from one sample in a study of blood T cell repertoires in COVID-19. The data were produced by immunoSEQ multiplex PCR, yet TCRdb's version contains in-frame clones alone and is incomplete. The table lists around 81,000 clones, roughly 83% of them singletons. The specimen was peripheral blood. These receptors all come from a man of 80 years or more with acute or convalescent COVID-19. CDR3s include the opening cysteine and the closing phenylalanine or tryptophan.

v_call	j_call	cdr3_aa
TRBV3-1/TRBV3-2	TRBJ2-7	CASSHRTGTYEQYF
TRBV7-2	TRBJ2-7	CASSHAGTGGDEQYF
TRBV19	TRBJ2-2	CASSKQIPGPNTGELFF
TRBV9	TRBJ1-1	CASSAGTANTEAFF
TRBV15	TRBJ1-5	CATSRDNRVSKNQPQHF
TRBV28	TRBJ2-4	CASSRTVWEGGNIQYF
TRBV27	TRBJ2-3	CASSLWAGLAGEGDTQYF
TRBV5-4	TRBJ1-1	CASSPREGRDTEAFF
TRBV25-1	TRBJ2-7	CASSIHGDSYEQYF
TRBV5-1	TRBJ2-6	CASSRQGARGANVLTF
TRBV6-5	TRBJ2-7	CASSPAAVSYEQYF
TRBV6-4	TRBJ2-2	CASRPQGALPGELFF
TRBV3-1/TRBV3-2	TRBJ1-2	CASSQAGSNRGRGGYTF
TRBV19	TRBJ1-1	CASSFPGGGLGITEAFF
TRBV7-9	TRBJ2-3	CALPSSPGGTDTQYF
TRBV5-1	TRBJ1-1	CASSLGRDTEAFF
TRBV3-1/TRBV3-2	TRBJ1-4	CASSNRVVLEKLFF
TRBV9	TRBJ1-1	CASSTRDRGYTEAFF
TRBV7-2	TRBJ2-2	CASSQIGTGATGELFF
TRBV9	TRBJ2-7	CASSRQDRAYEQYF
TRBV29-1	TRBJ2-7	CSVRTGLSYEQYF
TRBV21-1	TRBJ2-7	CASRGGTGGPYEQYF
TRBV7-2	TRBJ1-2	CASSQDRGSYGYTF
TRBV27	TRBJ1-2	CASSLSAGYGYTF
TRBV2	TRBJ1-5	CASVEGGAGAQPQHF
TRBV7-6	TRBJ2-2	CASSLTSGGATTGELFF
TRBV11-3	TRBJ2-1	CASSSTDRVGNEQFF
TRBV6-8	TRBJ2-7	CASSSSGAYEAYEQYF
TRBV5-6	TRBJ1-1	CASSLSAGAEAFF
TRBV28	TRBJ2-1	CASSAGTSGMNEQFF
TRBV24-1	TRBJ1-2	CATSDYRASYTF
TRBV28	TRBJ2-7	CASSSRDRGYEQYF
TRBV18	TRBJ2-3	CASSPPGTSGSTDTQYF
TRBV5-1	TRBJ2-1	CASSFSGTSVIPSSYNEQFF
TRBV10-2	TRBJ2-3	CAVEGVQGTDTQYF
TRBV7-9	TRBJ2-1	CASRQVVYNEQFF
TRBV6-2/TRBV6-3	TRBJ1-2	CASSPQGYGYTF
TRBV7-9	TRBJ2-5	CASSTQDQETQYF
TRBV6-2/TRBV6-3	TRBJ1-5	CASSYQGLQNQPQHF
TRBV28	TRBJ1-5	CASSLGQGSFSNQPQHF
TRBV24-1	TRBJ1-5	CATSDSGQGASNQPQHF
TRBV9	TRBJ2-3	CASSVALAGTDTQYF